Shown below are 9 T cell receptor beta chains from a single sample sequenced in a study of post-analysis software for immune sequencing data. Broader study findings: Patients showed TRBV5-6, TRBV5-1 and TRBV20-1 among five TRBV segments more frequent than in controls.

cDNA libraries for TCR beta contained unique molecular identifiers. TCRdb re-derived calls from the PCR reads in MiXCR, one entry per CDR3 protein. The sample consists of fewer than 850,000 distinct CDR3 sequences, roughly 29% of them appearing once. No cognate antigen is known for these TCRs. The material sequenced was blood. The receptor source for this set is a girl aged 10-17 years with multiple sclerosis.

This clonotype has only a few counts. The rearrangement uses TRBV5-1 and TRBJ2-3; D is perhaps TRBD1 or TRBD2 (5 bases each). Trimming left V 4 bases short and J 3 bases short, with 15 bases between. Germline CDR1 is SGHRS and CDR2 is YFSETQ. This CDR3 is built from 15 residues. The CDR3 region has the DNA TGCGCCAGCAGCCCCCCGGGACGGCCAACAGATACGCAGTATTTT. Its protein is CASSPPGRPTDTQYF.

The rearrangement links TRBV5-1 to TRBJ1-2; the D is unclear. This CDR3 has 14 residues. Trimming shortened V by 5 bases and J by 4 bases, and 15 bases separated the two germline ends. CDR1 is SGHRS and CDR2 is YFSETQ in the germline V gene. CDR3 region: CASRDGLQPYGYTF. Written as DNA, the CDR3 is TGCGCCAGCAGGGACGGGCTTCAACCCTATGGCTACACCTTC.

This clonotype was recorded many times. DNA of the CDR3: TGTGCCAGCAGCCCGGGACCCTACGAGCAGTACTTC. Its protein is CASSPGPYEQYF. The chain has TRBV7-9 and TRBJ2-7; D could derive from TRBD1 or TRBD2 (5 bases each). Between the trimmed V and J ends, which lost 5 bases and 2 bases, there was a span of 7 bases. This CDR3 has 12 amino acids. The germline gives CDR1 SEHNR, CDR2 FQNEAQ (reference sequence).

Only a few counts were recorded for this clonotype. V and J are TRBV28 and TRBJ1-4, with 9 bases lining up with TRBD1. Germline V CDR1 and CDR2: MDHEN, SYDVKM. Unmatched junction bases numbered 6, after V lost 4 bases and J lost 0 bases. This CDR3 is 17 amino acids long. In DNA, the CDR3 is TGTGCCAGCAGTTCCCACAGGGGGCAGGCAACTAATGAAAAACTGTTTTTT. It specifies CASSSHRGQATNEKLFF. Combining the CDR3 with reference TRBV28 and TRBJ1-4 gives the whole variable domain DVKVTQSSRYLVKRTGEKVFLECVQDMDHENMFWYRQDPGLGLRLIYFSYDVKMKEKGDIPEGYSVSREKKERFSLILESASTNQTSMYLCASSSHRGQATNEKLFFGSGTQLSVL.

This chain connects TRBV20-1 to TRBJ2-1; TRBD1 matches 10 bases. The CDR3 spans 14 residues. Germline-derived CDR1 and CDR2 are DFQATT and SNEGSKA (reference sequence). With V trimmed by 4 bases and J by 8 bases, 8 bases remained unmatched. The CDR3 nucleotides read TGCAGTGCTACCCCGGGACAGGGGCTCCATGAGCAGTTCTTC. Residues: CSATPGQGLHEQFF.

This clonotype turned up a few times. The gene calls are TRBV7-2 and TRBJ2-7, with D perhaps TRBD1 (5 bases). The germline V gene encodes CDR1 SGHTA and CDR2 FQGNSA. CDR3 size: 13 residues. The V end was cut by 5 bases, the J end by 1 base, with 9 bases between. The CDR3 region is CASSSRVSYEQYF. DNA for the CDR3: TGTGCCAGCAGCAGCAGGGTTTCCTACGAGCAGTACTTC.

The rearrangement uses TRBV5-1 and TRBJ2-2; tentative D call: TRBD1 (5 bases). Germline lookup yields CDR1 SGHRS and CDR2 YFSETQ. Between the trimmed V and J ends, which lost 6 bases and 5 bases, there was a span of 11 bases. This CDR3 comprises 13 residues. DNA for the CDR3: TGCGCCAGCAACTGGGGCCAGACCGGGGAGCTGTTTTTT. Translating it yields CASNWGQTGELFF.

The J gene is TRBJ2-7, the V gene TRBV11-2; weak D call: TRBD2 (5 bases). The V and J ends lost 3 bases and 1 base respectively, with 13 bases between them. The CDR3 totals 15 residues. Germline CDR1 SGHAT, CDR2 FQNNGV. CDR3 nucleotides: TGTGCCAGCAGCTTGGGCGGGCAACCGTCCTACGAGCAGTACTTC. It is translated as CASSLGGQPSYEQYF.

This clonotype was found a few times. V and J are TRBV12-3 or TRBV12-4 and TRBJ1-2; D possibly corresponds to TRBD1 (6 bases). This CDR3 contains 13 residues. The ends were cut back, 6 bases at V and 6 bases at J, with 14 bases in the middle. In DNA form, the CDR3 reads TGTGCCAGCAGCAAACTACAGGGCCATGGCTACACCTTC. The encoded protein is CASSKLQGHGYTF.